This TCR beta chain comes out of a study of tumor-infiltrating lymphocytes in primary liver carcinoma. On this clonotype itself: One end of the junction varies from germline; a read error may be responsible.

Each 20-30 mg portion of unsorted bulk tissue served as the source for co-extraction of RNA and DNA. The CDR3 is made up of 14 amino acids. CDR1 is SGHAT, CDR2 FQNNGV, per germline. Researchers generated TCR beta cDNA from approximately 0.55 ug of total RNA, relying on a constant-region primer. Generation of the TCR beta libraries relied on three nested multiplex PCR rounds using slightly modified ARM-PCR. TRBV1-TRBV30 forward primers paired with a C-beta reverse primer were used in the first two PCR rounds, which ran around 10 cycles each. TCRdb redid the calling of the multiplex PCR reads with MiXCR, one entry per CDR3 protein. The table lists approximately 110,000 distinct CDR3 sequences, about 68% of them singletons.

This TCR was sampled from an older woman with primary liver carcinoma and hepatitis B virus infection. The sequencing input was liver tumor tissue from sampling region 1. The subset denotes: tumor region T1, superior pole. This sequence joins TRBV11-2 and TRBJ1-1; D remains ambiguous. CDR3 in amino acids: CASNLEQGRAEASF. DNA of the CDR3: TGTGCCAGCAACTTAGAGCAAGGGAGGGCTGAAGCTTCCTTT.